The 19 T cell receptor beta chains listed next were all sequenced from one sample in a study of OX40 agonist ivuxolimab in advanced cancers. The library was built by means of the immunoSEQ multiplex PCR assay. Imported from immuneACCESS, the table was reduced by TCRdb to in-frame sequences with V and J called. These copies leave out some clones; in studies compared against another copy, an unresolved V gene accounts for under half, and the cause of the remainder is not known. Across this sample there are 55,000 to 75,000 clones, with roughly 87% seen only once. The ten most abundant clones make up 2% to 2.5% of the sample. The sequences come from CD4+ or CD8+ T cells sorted from blood, collected in a trial of the OX40 agonist ivuxolimab. The receptors stem from an adult with an advanced solid tumor such as melanoma, head and neck, liver or kidney cancer.

The CDR3 nucleotides are TGCGCCAGCCTCGGGACTAGCGGGGGGGCCGAGTTCTTC. It translates to CASLGTSGGAEFF. This rearrangement joins TRBV10-2 to TRBJ2-1; 16 bases map to TRBD2. Losses at the gene ends were 8 bases for V and 14 bases for J; bases not matched to a gene: 6. The CDR3 contains 13 residues. Germline V lookup: CDR1 WSHSY, CDR2 SAAADI.

The chain uses TRBV18 and TRBJ1-1; D is ambiguous. Trimming pared 3 bases from V and 2 bases from J, leaving 7 bases between. The CDR3 runs to 13 residues. The germline V gene has CDR1 KGHSH and CDR2 LQKENI. CDR3 nucleotides: TGTGCCAGCTCACCCCTGATAAACACTGAAGCTTTCTTT. It specifies CASSPLINTEAFF.

The CDR3 protein is CATSRGGSSGGTYEQYF. CDR3 in DNA: TGTGCCACCAGCAGAGGAGGGTCTAGCGGGGGGACCTACGAGCAGTACTTC. This chain connects TRBV15 to TRBJ2-7; 11 nucleotides align to TRBD2. The CDR3 length is 17 residues. V gave up 1 base and J gave up 2 bases; unmatched junction bases: 7. The germline gives CDR1 LNHNV, CDR2 YYDKDF (reference sequence). Together with reference TRBV15 and TRBJ2-7, the CDR3 gives the full variable domain: DAMVIQNPRYQVTQFGKPVTLSCSQTLNHNVMYWYQQKSSQAPKLLFHYYDKDFNNEADTPDNFQSRRPNTSFCFLDIRSPGLGDTAMYLCATSRGGSSGGTYEQYFGPGTRLTVT.

The chain has TRBV28 and TRBJ1-1; no clear D gene. There are 14 residues in the CDR3. Germline V CDR1 and CDR2: MDHEN, SYDVKM. The V end was cut by 6 bases, the J end by 1 base, with 12 bases between. CDR3 residues: CASSQAGANTEAFF. As DNA, the CDR3 is TGTGCCAGCAGCCAAGCGGGAGCGAACACTGAAGCTTTCTTT.

V gene TRBV11-3 combines with J gene TRBJ2-1; 10 nucleotides match TRBD2. The CDR3 sequence is 16 residues long. J lost 0 bases, V lost 5 bases, and 4 bases had no gene match. Germline CDR1 and CDR2: SGHNT and YENEEA. This CDR3 reads CASSSRTSGSYNEQFF. Here the CDR3 DNA reads TGTGCCAGCAGCAGCCGGACTAGCGGCTCCTACAATGAGCAGTTCTTC. The whole variable domain, filled in from reference TRBV11-3 and TRBJ2-1, reads EAGVVQSPRYKIIEKKQPVAFWCNPISGHNTLYWYLQNLGQGPELLIRYENEEAVDDSQLPKDRFSAERLKGVDSTLKIQPAELGDSAVYLCASSSRTSGSYNEQFFGPGTRLTVL.

This CDR3 is CASSANSGGKETQYF. The CDR3 nucleotides read TGCGCCAGCAGTGCGAATAGCGGGGGGAAAGAGACCCAGTACTTC. The V and J genes are TRBV10-2 and TRBJ2-5, with TRBD2 matching over 10 bases. The CDR3 runs to 15 residues. With 4 bases clipped from V and 3 bases from J, the junction kept 5 bases outside the gene matches. The germline V gene has CDR1 WSHSY and CDR2 SAAADI.

The chain employs TRBV5-1 and TRBJ2-2; D may be TRBD1 (5 bases). CDR1 and CDR2 (germline): SGHRS, YFSETQ. The CDR3 runs to 16 residues. V was clipped by 0 bases and J by 3 bases, with 12 bases between them. CDR3 amino acids: CASSLDYQGDTGELFF. The CDR3 DNA sequence: TGCGCCAGCAGCTTGGACTATCAAGGGGACACCGGGGAGCTGTTTTTT. The whole variable domain, filled in from reference TRBV5-1 and TRBJ2-2, reads KAGVTQTPRYLIKTRGQQVTLSCSPISGHRSVSWYQQTPGQGLQFLFEYFSETQRNKGNFPGRFSGRQFSNSRSEMNVSTLELGDSALYLCASSLDYQGDTGELFFGEGSRLTVL.

This sequence joins TRBV9 and TRBJ2-3; D unclear. The V gene's germline CDR1 is SGDLS and CDR2 YYNGEE. The CDR3 is 13 residues long. V lost 1 base to trimming and J lost 1 base, with 4 bases between them. The CDR3 protein is CASSVLRTDTQYF. CDR3 bases: TGTGCCAGCAGCGTACTCCGCACAGATACGCAGTATTTT.

This chain connects TRBV19 to TRBJ2-2; tentatively, D is TRBD2 (5 bases). The V gene lost 11 bases and the J gene lost 6 bases, with 16 bases spanning the gap. There are 13 residues in the CDR3. Germline V gene data show CDR1 as LNHDA and CDR2 as SQIVND (reference sequence). The CDR3 sequence is CASAGDFAGELFF. DNA for the CDR3: TGTGCCTCGGCCGGGGATTTTGCCGGGGAGCTGTTTTTT. The variable domain in full, with the rest retrieved from reference TRBV19 and TRBJ2-2, is DGGITQSPKYLFRKEGQNVTLSCEQNLNHDAMYWYRQDPGQGLRLIYYSQIVNDFQKGDIAEGYSVSREKKESFPLTVTSAQKNPTAFYLCASAGDFAGELFFGEGSRLTVL.

The chain combines TRBV7-9 with TRBJ2-1, with D possibly being TRBD1 (6 bases). V was pared by 1 base and J by 10 bases, with 14 bases between. The CDR3 runs 14 residues. The germline CDR1 and CDR2 sequences are SEHNR and FQNEAQ (reference sequence). The CDR3 loop reads CASSLVQGIGEQFF. In nucleotides, the CDR3 is TGTGCCAGCAGCTTAGTTCAGGGGATTGGAGAGCAGTTCTTC.

The chain carries TRBV10-3 and TRBJ2-7; D could derive from TRBD1 or TRBD2 (5 bases each). Per the germline V gene, CDR1 is ENHRY and CDR2 is SYGVKD. The CDR3 extends over 13 amino acids. The V end was cut by 0 bases, the J end by 10 bases, with 13 bases between. The CDR3 coding sequence is TGTGCCATCAGTGAGTCGGGGATGGGGGTTCAGTACTTC. It yields the protein CAISESGMGVQYF.

The chain is built from TRBV4-1 and TRBJ1-1; D call uncertain. The CDR3 extends over 16 amino acids. V was shortened by 1 base and J by 2 bases, with 14 bases between the two germline ends. The germline gives CDR1 MGHRA, CDR2 YSYEKL. CDR3 coding DNA: TGCGCCAGCAGCCAAGGTAAGGGAAGTTTAAACACTGAAGCTTTCTTT. Translating gives CASSQGKGSLNTEAFF.

CDR3 amino acids: CASSYSRTGGNEKLFF. The CDR3 region has the DNA TGTGCCAGCAGTTACTCCCGGACAGGGGGCAATGAAAAACTGTTTTTT. The chain combines TRBV6-5 with TRBJ1-4; the match to TRBD1 covers 11 bases. The CDR3 contains 16 residues. The J segment lost 5 bases and the V segment lost 0 bases, leaving 2 bases of the junction unmatched. In germline, CDR1 is MNHEY, CDR2 SVGAGI.

The count of this clone is one. This sequence joins TRBV5-4 and TRBJ2-5; possibly TRBD2 for D (6 bases). The CDR3 sequence is 16 residues long. V was pared by 0 bases and J by 0 bases, with 12 bases between. Germline CDR1 reads SGHNT; CDR2 reads YYREEE (reference sequence). CDR3 sequence (DNA): TGTGCCAGCAGCTTGGTGCGGGGCGGGGACCAAGAGACCCAGTACTTC. Residues: CASSLVRGGDQETQYF.

The rearrangement joins TRBV19 to TRBJ2-1; D tentatively reads TRBD1 or TRBD2 (5 bases each). With 5 bases removed from V and 2 bases from J, the gap between germline ends came to 16 bases. Germline V lookup: CDR1 LNHDA, CDR2 SQIVND (reference sequence). The CDR3 is 16 amino acids. DNA of the CDR3: TGTGCCAGTAGTGCTCGACAGCGGAGTGCCTACAATGAGCAGTTCTTC. The encoded protein is CASSARQRSAYNEQFF.

This rearrangement joins TRBV19 to TRBJ2-7, with 10 bases matching TRBD2. Looked up from germline, CDR1 is LNHDA and CDR2 is SQIVND (reference sequence). The CDR3 totals 14 residues. Trimming at V came to 6 bases and at J to 5 bases, leaving 7 bases not matched to a gene. CDR3 sequence (DNA): TGTGCCAGTAGCCCCGGGACTAGCGTGAACGAGCAGTACTTC. Encoded protein: CASSPGTSVNEQYF.

This CDR3 is CASSFNPRESTGNTIYF. In DNA form, the CDR3 reads TGTGCCAGCAGTTTCAATCCCAGGGAGTCTACGGGAAACACCATATATTTT. The V and J genes are TRBV28 and TRBJ1-3; D perhaps matches TRBD1 (5 bases). The germline V gene encodes CDR1 MDHEN and CDR2 SYDVKM. Between the trimmed V and J ends, which lost 3 bases and 4 bases, there was a span of 19 bases. This CDR3 has 17 residues.

DNA of the CDR3: TGTGCCAGTAGAAAGGGCGTGAGGGTCACAGATACGCAGTATTTT. Translating gives CASRKGVRVTDTQYF. The chain has TRBV19 and TRBJ2-3, with D possibly TRBD2 on 5 matching bases. The CDR3 runs to 15 residues. V lost 6 bases and J lost 2, with 15 bases in between. Germline V gene lookup returns CDR1 LNHDA and CDR2 SQIVND (reference sequence). Full variable domain (outside the CDR3, taken from reference TRBV19 and TRBJ2-3): DGGITQSPKYLFRKEGQNVTLSCEQNLNHDAMYWYRQDPGQGLRLIYYSQIVNDFQKGDIAEGYSVSREKKESFPLTVTSAQKNPTAFYLCASRKGVRVTDTQYFGPGTRLTVL.

This rearrangement joins TRBV15 to TRBJ2-5; 10 nucleotides line up with TRBD2. The germline V gene has CDR1 LNHNV and CDR2 YYDKDF (reference sequence). Trimming took 1 base from V and 1 from J; bases not matched to a gene: 3. This CDR3 is 16 amino acids long. The CDR3 nucleotides read TGTGCCACCAGCAGAGCCGGGACTAGCGTCCAAGAGACCCAGTACTTC. This sequence encodes CATSRAGTSVQETQYF.